This T cell receptor beta chain stems from a study of identical twins. General study points: Abundant beta clonotypes from cord blood had fewer insertions, unlike memory repertoires, which showed none.

This clonotype was counted ten times or more. Its antigen is unidentified. In germline, CDR1 is MNHEY, CDR2 SMNVEV (reference sequence). The germline V and J ends were trimmed by 5 bases and 9 bases, with 17 bases remaining between them. The CDR3 spans 15 residues. MiXCR, run by TCRdb on the 5' RACE reads, gives a single entry per CDR3 protein. The sample records about 700,000 distinct CDR3 sequences, around 6% being singletons. Sequencing was carried out using naive T cells sorted from blood. The chain has TRBV27 and TRBJ1-6; a possible D gene is TRBD1 (6 bases). This TCR was recovered from a man between 18 and 29 years old in good health. CDR3 sequence reads: CASSPVGTGTSPLHF. CDR3 bases: TGTGCCAGCAGTCCCGTGGGAACAGGGACTTCACCCCTCCACTTT.